The 9 T cell receptor beta chains below come from one sample, sequenced in a study of cytomegalovirus exposure and HLA in healthy donors. The PCR employed 60 Vbeta primers together with 13 Jbeta primers. Method: immunoSEQ multiplex PCR; TCRdb's copy keeps in-frame clones and lacks some. The sample includes 200,000 to 250,000 clones, 76% of them seen just once. Sequencing was carried out using PBMCs. The receptors were sampled from a man between 18 and 29 years old in good health and CMV-seronegative.

This chain links TRBV25-1 with TRBJ2-7; TRBD1 is a possible D gene (6 bases). CDR3 length: 13 amino acids. Germline CDR1 MGHDK, CDR2 SYGVNS. V was pared by 2 bases and J by 5 bases, with 10 bases between. CDR3 nucleotide sequence: TGTGCCAGCAGTGAAGCAGGGGCCCACGAGCAGTACTTC. The encoded protein is CASSEAGAHEQYF.

The gene calls are TRBV6-6 and TRBJ2-7; 7 bases line up with TRBD2. Per germline, CDR1 MNHNY and CDR2 SVGAGI (reference sequence). The CDR3 covers 12 residues. V shed 11 bases and J 3 bases; nucleotides not matched to a gene: 7. CDR3 residues: CAVGSGNYEQYF. CDR3 sequence (DNA): TGTGCCGTCGGCAGCGGGAACTACGAGCAGTACTTC.

The genes are TRBV5-1 and TRBJ2-5, with TRBD2 identical over 8 bases. The CDR3 is 17 residues long. The V gene end was trimmed by 3 bases and the J gene end by 3 bases; junction bases not matched to a gene: 13. Germline V CDR1 and CDR2: SGHRS, YFSETQ. CDR3 amino acids: CASSSTKTSAIKETQYF. The CDR3 coding sequence is TGCGCCAGCAGCTCCACTAAGACTAGCGCTATTAAAGAGACCCAGTACTTC.

This chain joins TRBV9 and TRBJ2-7; 7 positions agree with TRBD2. This CDR3 region has 14 residues. V was clipped by 0 bases and J by 5 bases; unmatched bases: 5. Germline values: CDR1 SGDLS, CDR2 YYNGEE. Here the CDR3 reads CASSVGGGTHEQYF. The CDR3 nucleotides are TGTGCCAGCAGCGTAGGCGGGGGAACCCACGAGCAGTACTTC.

This clone was seen a single time. The chain carries TRBV2 and TRBJ2-2; D not certain. This CDR3 region has 13 residues. Trimming took off 2 bases at V and 6 bases at J, with 7 bases between the two ends. Germline V gene lookup returns CDR1 SNHLY and CDR2 FYNNEI. The CDR3 DNA reads TGTGCCAGCAGTGAATTCGTGTCCGGGGAGCTGTTTTTT. Its translation: CASSEFVSGELFF.

The chain links TRBV7-8 to TRBJ2-1; D is perhaps TRBD2 (6 bases). Germline CDR1 and CDR2: SGHVS and FQNEAQ. CDR3 size: 15 residues. V was trimmed by 1 base and J by 7 bases, leaving 14 bases between them. CDR3 protein: CASSLGVARGNEQFF. DNA for the CDR3: TGTGCCAGCAGCTTAGGGGTGGCCCGGGGGAATGAGCAGTTCTTC.

This clone was recorded once. The V and J genes are TRBV5-4 and TRBJ2-7; 9 positions agree with TRBD2. This CDR3 comprises 15 residues. The ends lost 4 bases at V and 2 bases at J; junction bases unmatched: 7. Germline CDR1 and CDR2: SGHNT and YYREEE (reference sequence). In DNA, the CDR3 is TGTGCCAGCAGCCCGCCTAGCGGGGCGACCTACGAGCAGTACTTC. Translation: CASSPPSGATYEQYF.

In this sample, this clone turned up once. The chain recombines TRBV7-2 with TRBJ2-3; TRBD2 matches at 9 bases. V lost 1 base to trimming and J lost 4 bases; unmatched junction nucleotides: 6. This CDR3 region has 16 residues. Germline CDR1 and CDR2: SGHTA and FQGNSA. The chain's CDR3 is CASSLVGASGADTQYF. The CDR3 DNA reads TGTGCCAGCAGCTTAGTAGGGGCTAGCGGGGCAGATACGCAGTATTTT.

V gene TRBV25-1 combines with J gene TRBJ2-1; maybe TRBD2 (6 bases). CDR1 and CDR2 from the germline V gene are MGHDK and SYGVNS. This CDR3 has 14 residues. Trimming removed 5 bases from V and 15 bases from J, with 23 bases in between. CDR3 amino acids: CASSPSAGPRGLFF. Here the CDR3 DNA reads TGTGCCAGCAGTCCCTCCGCGGGGCCCAGAGGCCTGTTCTTC. Full variable domain (rest looked up from reference TRBV25-1 and TRBJ2-1): EADIYQTPRYLVIGTGKKITLECSQTMGHDKMYWYQQDPGMELHLIHYSYGVNSTEKGDLSSESTVSRIRTEHFPLTLESARPSHTSQYLCASSPSAGPRGLFFGPGTRLTVL.